The 27 T cell receptor beta chains given below trace back to one sample, sequenced in a study of sequential checkpoint blockade in melanoma. Specified treatment: randomized to nivolumab then ipilimumab (arm A) or the reverse (arm B). Sequencing used immunoSEQ multiplex PCR; TCRdb keeps in-frame clones, though not all of them. The repertoire holds about 20,000 clones, 65% to 85% seen once, with about 38% in the top ten. Sequenced here: CD8+ T cells sorted from blood (inferred from file names), sampled from a patient given nivolumab and ipilimumab in sequence. The receptors originated from a human donor with melanoma.

Remarks on this clone: This sample includes further DNA sequences coding for the same CDR3. This chain links TRBV9 with TRBJ1-2, with 7 bases lining up with TRBD1. Germline V CDR1 and CDR2: SGDLS, YYNGEE. The CDR3 is made up of 15 amino acids. The ends lost 0 bases at V and 8 bases at J; junction bases unmatched: 10. The CDR3 DNA reads TGTGCCAGCAGCGTAGAGAATTCCGGGACAGACGGCTACACCTTC. It is translated as CASSVENSGTDGYTF.

The V and J genes are TRBV4-2 and TRBJ2-3; 11 positions match TRBD2. The CDR3 length is 17 residues. CDR1 and CDR2 (germline): LGHNA, YNFKEQ. The trim removed 2 bases at V and 2 bases at J, leaving 6 bases unmatched. The CDR3 nucleotides are TGTGCCAGCAGCCAACCTTCGGGACTAGCGGTCACAGATACGCAGTATTTT. Its protein is CASSQPSGLAVTDTQYF.

The chain employs TRBV28 and TRBJ2-7, with a weak D call TRBD1 (6 bases). The CDR3 has 15 amino acids. V was trimmed by 1 base and J by 2 bases, leaving 12 bases between them. CDR1 and CDR2 (germline): MDHEN, SYDVKM. CDR3 protein: CASSLSGTYTYEQYF. In DNA form, the CDR3 reads TGTGCCAGCAGTTTATCCGGGACATATACCTACGAGCAGTACTTC.

A few counts support this clone. V usage is TRBV19 and J usage is TRBJ2-1, with D perhaps TRBD2 (5 bases). The germline V gene has CDR1 LNHDA and CDR2 SQIVND (reference sequence). CDR3 length: 14 amino acids. V was trimmed by 5 bases and J by 12 bases, leaving 20 bases between them. This CDR3 is CASSPRDYTMLQFF. Here the CDR3 DNA reads TGTGCCAGTAGTCCCCGCGACTATACAATGCTGCAGTTCTTC.

The genes are TRBV19 and TRBJ1-1; TRBD1 is a possible D gene (6 bases). Between the trimmed V and J ends, which lost 5 bases and 0 bases, there was a span of 13 bases. Per the germline V gene, CDR1 is LNHDA and CDR2 is SQIVND (reference sequence). The CDR3 has 15 residues. The CDR3 nucleotides read TGTGCCAGTAGTCCCCCCGGACAGATGAACACTGAAGCTTTCTTT. As protein: CASSPPGQMNTEAFF.

The V and J genes are TRBV19 and TRBJ2-6, with D possibly being TRBD1 (5 bases). The CDR3 covers 15 residues. Germline V gives CDR1 LNHDA, CDR2 SQIVND (reference sequence). The V and J ends lost 3 bases and 4 bases respectively, with 10 bases between them. The CDR3 region has the DNA TGTGCCAGTAGTATGTCACAGGCCGGGGCCAACGTCCTGACTTTC. Residues: CASSMSQAGANVLTF.

The genes are TRBV27 and TRBJ1-1; 12 bases align to TRBD1. This CDR3 is built from 15 residues. J lost 5 bases, V lost 4 bases, and 5 bases had no gene match. Looked up from germline, CDR1 is MNHEY and CDR2 is SMNVEV (reference sequence). Here the CDR3 reads CASSSRDRGPTEAFF. The CDR3 coding sequence is TGTGCCAGCAGTTCCCGGGACAGGGGGCCTACTGAAGCTTTCTTT.

This clone has only a few counts. The genes are TRBV13 and TRBJ2-7; a possible D gene is TRBD2 (7 bases). V shed 1 base and J shed 4 bases, with 8 bases lying between them. This CDR3 is 13 amino acids long. Germline V CDR1 and CDR2: PRHDT, FYEKMQ (reference sequence). DNA for the CDR3: TGTGCCAGCAGCTTAGAGGGGGGGTACGAGCAGTACTTC. Its protein product is CASSLEGGYEQYF.

CDR3 nucleotide sequence: TGTGCCAGCAGCGGTGACACCTATGGCTACACCTTC. Protein sequence: CASSGDTYGYTF. V and J are TRBV9 and TRBJ1-2; D gene unclear. The V end lost 3 bases, the J end lost 4 bases, and 7 bases lay between the germline ends. Germline values: CDR1 SGDLS, CDR2 YYNGEE. The CDR3 spans 12 residues.

The V and J genes are TRBV5-8 and TRBJ2-2; D is undetermined. Germline loops: CDR1 SGHTS, CDR2 YDEGEE. The CDR3 is made up of 13 amino acids. V was clipped by 2 bases and J by 4 bases, with 6 bases between them. CDR3 region: CASSFLATGELFF. For the CDR3, the DNA is TGTGCCAGCAGCTTTCTGGCCACCGGGGAGCTGTTTTTT.

J is TRBJ1-1 and V is TRBV27; 9 bases agree with TRBD1. The V segment lost 4 bases and the J segment 4 bases; nucleotides outside the gene matches: 13. Germline CDR1 reads MNHEY; CDR2 reads SMNVEV (reference sequence). The CDR3 runs to 17 residues. CDR3 in amino acids: CASSSRDRVKIGTEAFF. CDR3 DNA sequence: TGTGCCAGCAGTTCCCGGGACAGGGTCAAAATAGGCACTGAAGCTTTCTTT.

The chain uses TRBV2 and TRBJ2-5, with TRBD1 matching over 7 bases. Near its end, the DNA agrees better with TRBJ2-7, so the J call may be wrong. This CDR3 spans 14 amino acids. Germline values: CDR1 SNHLY, CDR2 FYNNEI. Written as DNA, the CDR3 is TGTGCCATTCAGGGGGACAGAGTTATGCACGAGCAGTACTTC. Residues: CAIQGDRVMHEQYF.

This clone showed up just a few times. The chain employs TRBV28 and TRBJ1-6; 8 nucleotides line up with TRBD1. J lost 8 bases, V lost 5 bases, and 5 bases had no gene match. Germline CDR1 is MDHEN and CDR2 is SYDVKM. The length of the CDR3 is 14 residues. CDR3 residues: CASSADRADSPLHF. For the CDR3, the DNA is TGTGCCAGCAGTGCGGACAGGGCTGATTCACCCCTCCACTTT.

V gene TRBV9 combines with J gene TRBJ2-5, with a weak D call TRBD1 (7 bases). This CDR3 spans 15 amino acids. The V gene's germline CDR1 is SGDLS and CDR2 YYNGEE. Trimming cost V 6 bases and J 5 bases, with 20 bases left between them. The DNA of the CDR3 is TGTGCCAGCAACCTAGATGGAGGGGGCGCGGAGACCCAGTACTTC. Translating gives CASNLDGGGAETQYF. Full variable domain (outside the CDR3, taken from reference TRBV9 and TRBJ2-5): DSGVTQTPKHLITATGQRVTLRCSPRSGDLSVYWYQQSLDQGLQFLIQYYNGEERAKGNILERFSAQQFPDLHSELNLSSLELGDSALYFCASNLDGGGAETQYFGPGTRLLVL.

This clone was seen a single time. The chain has TRBV27 and TRBJ2-7, with 10 bases fitting TRBD1. This CDR3 is built from 13 residues. From germline, CDR1 is MNHEY and CDR2 SMNVEV (reference sequence). J gave up 3 bases and V 5 bases, and 1 base lay outside the gene matches. CDR3 protein: CASSRTGGYEQYF. CDR3 bases: TGTGCCAGCAGTAGGACAGGGGGCTACGAGCAGTACTTC.

The gene calls are TRBV28 and TRBJ1-1; perhaps TRBD1 as D (6 bases). Deletions cut 3 bases from V and 4 bases from J, with 12 bases between. CDR1 and CDR2 (germline): MDHEN, SYDVKM. The CDR3 extends over 14 amino acids. CDR3 sequence: CASSFRGVSTEAFF. The CDR3 coding sequence is TGTGCCAGCAGTTTCAGGGGAGTAAGCACTGAAGCTTTCTTT.

The V call is TRBV27, the J call TRBJ2-1, with D perhaps matching TRBD2 (5 bases). V gave up 5 bases and J gave up 8 bases, with 10 bases separating them. CDR3 length equals 12 residues. Germline V gene lookup returns CDR1 MNHEY and CDR2 SMNVEV (reference sequence). In nucleotides, the CDR3 is TGTGCCAGCAGTGAGGGTGAGGATGAGCAGTTCTTC. It codes for CASSEGEDEQFF.

This chain links TRBV29-1 with TRBJ2-2; TRBD2 agrees at 13 bases. Germline-derived CDR1 and CDR2 are SQVTM and ANQGSEA. Trimming removed 6 bases from V and 1 base from J; junction bases left unmatched: 2. CDR3 length equals 15 residues. This chain's CDR3 is CSVLAGGLNTGELFF. The CDR3 DNA follows: TGCAGCGTACTAGCGGGAGGGCTGAACACCGGGGAGCTGTTTTTT.

The V gene is TRBV7-9, the J gene TRBJ1-1; D is perhaps TRBD1 (5 bases). This CDR3 region has 12 residues. Deletions cut 1 base from V and 11 bases from J, with 11 bases between. Germline CDR1 is SEHNR and CDR2 is FQNEAQ (reference sequence). The CDR3 spells CASSLEGPPAFF. DNA for the CDR3: TGTGCCAGCAGCTTAGAGGGGCCCCCGGCTTTCTTT.

The rearrangement joins TRBV19 to TRBJ1-2; D unclear. Trimming pared 3 bases from V and 4 bases from J, leaving 15 bases between. This CDR3 is 15 amino acids long. Germline CDR1 and CDR2: LNHDA and SQIVND (reference sequence). The CDR3 here is CASSIGRTNTYGYTF. CDR3 DNA: TGTGCCAGTAGTATCGGGAGGACGAACACCTATGGCTACACCTTC.

This chain connects TRBV10-1 to TRBJ2-7; 8 bases fit TRBD2. The germline gives CDR1 WNHNN, CDR2 SYGVQD (reference sequence). J was trimmed by 3 bases and V by 4 bases; bases with no gene match: 5. The CDR3 totals 14 residues. This chain's CDR3 is CASSAGLAIYEQYF. The CDR3 nucleotides read TGCGCCAGCAGTGCCGGACTAGCCATCTACGAGCAGTACTTC.

The J gene is TRBJ2-2, the V gene TRBV23-1; 8 positions agree with TRBD1. Being an ORF, TRBV23-1 has a function that is uncertain. The CDR3 length is 16 residues. Germline trimming cut 6 bases from V and 1 base from J; bases unmatched to any gene: 7. The CDR3: CASSPGQGKNTGELFF. The CDR3 DNA follows: TGCGCCAGCAGCCCCGGACAGGGAAAGAACACCGGGGAGCTGTTTTTT.

This clone was counted once. The chain employs TRBV5-4 and TRBJ2-3, with 8 bases that match TRBD2. V lost 3 bases and J lost 6; bases outside the gene matches: 9. There are 15 residues in the CDR3. Germline CDR1 is SGHNT and CDR2 is YYREEE (reference sequence). Written as DNA, the CDR3 is TGTGCCAGCAGCTCTCACCAGCGGGGGCCGGATACGCAGTATTTT. Translation: CASSSHQRGPDTQYF.

V and J are TRBV19 and TRBJ1-1, with D perhaps matching TRBD1 (6 bases). CDR1 is LNHDA, CDR2 SQIVND, per germline (reference sequence). This CDR3 contains 13 residues. Between the trimmed V and J ends, which lost 2 bases and 11 bases, there was a span of 15 bases. The CDR3 DNA sequence: TGTGCCAGTAGTATATGGTCAGGGGAGAAGGCTTTCTTT. Translated: CASSIWSGEKAFF. The variable domain in full, with the rest retrieved from reference TRBV19 and TRBJ1-1, is DGGITQSPKYLFRKEGQNVTLSCEQNLNHDAMYWYRQDPGQGLRLIYYSQIVNDFQKGDIAEGYSVSREKKESFPLTVTSAQKNPTAFYLCASSIWSGEKAFFGQGTRLTVV.

The chain joins TRBV7-9 to TRBJ2-1; 12 nucleotides agree with TRBD2. Germline values: CDR1 SEHNR, CDR2 FQNEAQ (reference sequence). The CDR3 runs 14 residues. J lost 4 bases, V lost 7 bases, and 2 bases had no gene match. The CDR3 DNA is TGTGCCAGCAAAGGACTAGCGGGGTACAATGAGCAGTTCTTC. It yields the protein CASKGLAGYNEQFF.

The chain is built from TRBV6-4 and TRBJ2-1, with 7 bases fitting TRBD2. Germline assignment: CDR1 MRHNA and CDR2 SNTAGT. The CDR3 totals 13 residues. Unmatched junction bases numbered 2, after V lost 2 bases and J lost 7 bases. CDR3 sequence (DNA): TGTGCCAGCAGTGACCTCGGGGGGAATGAGCAGTTCTTC. This codes for CASSDLGGNEQFF.

This clone has just one count. The chain uses TRBV19 and TRBJ1-2; possible D gene TRBD1, 5 bases. Trimming left V 3 bases short and J 2 bases short, with 16 bases between. CDR1 is LNHDA and CDR2 is SQIVND in the germline V gene (reference sequence). This CDR3 is built from 16 residues. CDR3 DNA sequence: TGTGCCAGTAGTATTTTCCTGGGAGGGACCAACTATGGCTACACCTTC. Translating gives CASSIFLGGTNYGYTF. The full variable domain, with the rest looked up from reference TRBV19 and TRBJ1-2, is DGGITQSPKYLFRKEGQNVTLSCEQNLNHDAMYWYRQDPGQGLRLIYYSQIVNDFQKGDIAEGYSVSREKKESFPLTVTSAQKNPTAFYLCASSIFLGGTNYGYTFGSGTRLTVV.